Below are 15 T cell receptor beta chains sequenced from a single sample in a study of T cells in Graves' hyperthyroidism and ophthalmopathy. Amplification targeted TCR beta CDR3 regions from RNA transcripts. The HTBI primer set served for first-round RT-PCR of the TCR CDR3. TCRdb itself ran the multiplex PCR reads through MiXCR, one entry per CDR3 protein. The data contain about 540,000 distinct CDR3 sequences, 40% to 55% of them singletons. Sequences were obtained from peripheral blood or thyroid tissue (not recorded which). All receptors derive from a woman younger than 30 with Graves' hyperthyroidism.

The gene calls are TRBV19 and TRBJ2-5; no clear D gene. V gave up 0 bases and J gave up 5 bases, with 10 bases separating them. The CDR3 is made up of 14 amino acids. Germline assignment: CDR1 LNHDA and CDR2 SQIVND (reference sequence). The CDR3 protein is CASSIDKGRETQYF. The CDR3 DNA sequence: TGTGCCAGTAGTATAGATAAGGGCCGGGAGACCCAGTACTTC.

This clonotype was detected a few times. The chain couples TRBV2 to TRBJ2-2; TRBD2 matches 10 bases. CDR3 length: 17 amino acids. Trimming cost V 4 bases and J 6 bases; bases outside gene matches: 11. Germline assignment: CDR1 SNHLY and CDR2 FYNNEI. CDR3 DNA: TGTGCCAGCAGTGGTCCCACTAGCGGGACGGTTCCCGGGGAGCTGTTTTTT. This translates into CASSGPTSGTVPGELFF.

The sample holds a few counts of this clonotype. The CDR3, as DNA: TGTGCCAGCACCCAGACAGGGGGCTACGAGCAGTACTTC. It codes for CASTQTGGYEQYF. The chain uses TRBV12-3 or TRBV12-4 and TRBJ2-7; the match to TRBD1 covers 9 bases. J gave up 3 bases and V 7 bases, and 4 bases lay outside the gene matches. The CDR3 has 13 amino acids.

The chain is built from TRBV2 and TRBJ1-5, with D perhaps TRBD1 (6 bases). V lost 7 bases, J lost 0 bases, and 19 bases lay in between. The length of the CDR3 is 17 residues. CDR1 SNHLY and CDR2 FYNNEI come from the germline V gene. The CDR3 loop is CASTSTSGTLSNQPQHF. CDR3 coding DNA: TGTGCCAGCACCTCGACTAGCGGGACACTTAGCAATCAGCCCCAGCATTTT.

This chain links TRBV7-2 with TRBJ1-1; 7 positions match TRBD1. The ends lost 0 bases at V and 3 bases at J; junction bases unmatched: 7. CDR1 is SGHTA and CDR2 is FQGNSA in the germline V gene. This CDR3 contains 16 residues. The CDR3 bases are TGTGCCAGCAGCTTAGCGACAGGGACAGCCTACACTGAAGCTTTCTTT. Translation: CASSLATGTAYTEAFF.

There are many counts of this clonotype. V and J are TRBV12-3 or TRBV12-4 and TRBJ1-4; no reliable D call. With 5 bases removed from V and 8 bases from J, the gap between germline ends came to 12 bases. The CDR3 has 13 amino acids. The CDR3 nucleotides are TGTGCCAGCAGTCCCGACAAGCGCGAAAAACTGTTTTTT. Its translation is CASSPDKREKLFF.

The chain combines TRBV29-1 with TRBJ2-5, with D possibly being TRBD1 or TRBD2 (5 bases each). Trimming removed 7 bases from V and 4 bases from J, with 16 bases in between. The CDR3 sequence is 13 residues long. In germline, CDR1 is SQVTM, CDR2 ANQGSEA. The chain's CDR3 is CSADPGRRETQYF. DNA of the CDR3: TGCAGCGCAGATCCGGGACGGAGAGAGACCCAGTACTTC.

This clonotype was detected only a few times. The CDR3 spells CASRGKGTYGYTF. DNA of the CDR3: TGTGCCAGCAGGGGGAAAGGGACGTATGGCTACACCTTC. The rearrangement joins TRBV25-1 to TRBJ1-2, with D possibly TRBD1 on 5 matching bases. V was clipped by 6 bases and J by 5 bases, with 13 bases between them. CDR1 is MGHDK, CDR2 SYGVNS, per germline. This CDR3 has 13 amino acids.

This clonotype appeared a few times. The chain couples TRBV7-9 to TRBJ2-7, with D perhaps matching TRBD2 (5 bases). Trimming stripped 5 bases from V and 4 bases from J, with 18 bases between. This CDR3 contains 15 residues. Germline lookup yields CDR1 SEHNR and CDR2 FQNEAQ (reference sequence). The chain's CDR3 is CASSTMDSGKYEQYF. CDR3 sequence (DNA): TGTGCCAGCAGCACCATGGACTCGGGGAAATACGAGCAGTACTTC.

V is TRBV7-2 and J is TRBJ2-7; maybe TRBD1 (6 bases). Germline CDR1 is SGHTA and CDR2 is FQGNSA. Trimming left V 5 bases short and J 2 bases short, with 16 bases between. This CDR3 is built from 15 residues. CDR3: CASSPLDSITYEQYF. The CDR3 nucleotides are TGTGCCAGCAGCCCGCTGGACAGCATAACCTACGAGCAGTACTTC.

The table lists this clonotype with many counts. The chain employs TRBV24-1 and TRBJ2-5, with 10 bases matching TRBD1. CDR3 length equals 16 residues. From germline, CDR1 is KGHDR and CDR2 SFDVKD. The junction had 9 bases not matched to a gene; V was cut back by 4 bases and J by 5 bases. The CDR3 bases are TGTGCCACCAGTGACCCAGGACAGGGGGACGGGGAGACCCAGTACTTC. Protein sequence: CATSDPGQGDGETQYF.

The chain is built from TRBV6-5 and TRBJ1-6, with a weak D call TRBD1 (5 bases). This CDR3 comprises 15 residues. Trimming stripped 9 bases from V and 10 bases from J, with 22 bases between. Per the germline V gene, CDR1 is MNHEY and CDR2 is SVGAGI. The CDR3 loop reads CASSPRDPLRSPLHF. The CDR3 DNA is TGTGCCAGTAGCCCCCGGGACCCCCTTCGATCACCCCTCCACTTT.

The chain is built from TRBV7-2 and TRBJ2-5, with 12 bases identical to TRBD2. Unmatched junction bases numbered 3, after V lost 5 bases and J lost 8 bases. Germline-derived CDR1 and CDR2 are SGHTA and FQGNSA. CDR3 length equals 13 residues. CDR3 sequence: CASSTSGGSTQYF. CDR3 coding DNA: TGTGCCAGCAGCACTAGCGGGGGGAGTACCCAGTACTTC.

Notes on this clonotype: At one end the junction does not follow the germline gene, possibly because of a read error. V gene TRBV24-1 combines with J gene TRBJ1-2, with TRBD1 as a possible D gene (6 bases). Germline V lookup: CDR1 KGHDR, CDR2 SFDVKD. The CDR3 is 16 amino acids. The CDR3 nucleotides read TGTGCCAGCAGTTACGCTATGTGGGGGCGCGAAAGTGGCTACACCTTC. Its protein is CASSYAMWGRESGYTF.

Details on this clonotype: A much larger clone lies one base from this, so it may be a read error. The genes are TRBV10-2 and TRBJ1-5, with D unresolved. There are 12 residues in the CDR3. Germline V gives CDR1 WSHSY, CDR2 SAAADI. For the CDR3, the DNA is TGCGCCAGCAGTGTGGATTTGCAGCCCCAGCGTTTT. Protein: CASSVDLQPQRF.